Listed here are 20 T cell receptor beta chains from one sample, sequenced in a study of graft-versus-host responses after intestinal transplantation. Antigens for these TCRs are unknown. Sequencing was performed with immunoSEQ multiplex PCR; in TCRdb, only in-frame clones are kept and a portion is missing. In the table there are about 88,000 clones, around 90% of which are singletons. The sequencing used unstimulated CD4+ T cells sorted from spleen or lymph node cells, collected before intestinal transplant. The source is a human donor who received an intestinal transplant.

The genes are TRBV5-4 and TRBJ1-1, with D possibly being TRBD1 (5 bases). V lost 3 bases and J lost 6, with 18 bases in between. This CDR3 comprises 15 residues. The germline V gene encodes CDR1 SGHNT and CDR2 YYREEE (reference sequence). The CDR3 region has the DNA TGTGCCAGCAGCTCCGTCCCCGGGGCGGGGGCTGAAGCTTTCTTT. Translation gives CASSSVPGAGAEAFF.

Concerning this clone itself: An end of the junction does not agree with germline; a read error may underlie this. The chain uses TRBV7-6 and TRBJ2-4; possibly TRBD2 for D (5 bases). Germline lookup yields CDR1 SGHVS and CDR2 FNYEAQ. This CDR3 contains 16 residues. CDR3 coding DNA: TGTGCCAGCAGCTTGACTCCTCCGGAGGCCAAAAACATTCAGTGCTTC. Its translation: CASSLTPPEAKNIQCF.

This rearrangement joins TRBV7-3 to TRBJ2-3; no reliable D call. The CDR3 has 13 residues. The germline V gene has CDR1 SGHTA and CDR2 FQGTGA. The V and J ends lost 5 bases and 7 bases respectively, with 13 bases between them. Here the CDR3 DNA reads TGTGCCAGCAGCACCCCTTCGTCGTATACGCAGTATTTT. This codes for CASSTPSSYTQYF.

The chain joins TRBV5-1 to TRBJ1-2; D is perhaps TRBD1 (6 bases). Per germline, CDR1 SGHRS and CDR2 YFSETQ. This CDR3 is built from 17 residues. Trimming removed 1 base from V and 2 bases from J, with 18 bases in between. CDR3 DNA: TGCGCCAGCAGCTTGAATAATATTCCGGGACAAAACTATGGCTACACCTTC. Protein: CASSLNNIPGQNYGYTF.

The DNA for the CDR3 is TGTGCCAGCAGCTTCAGAACAGGGGTCTACGAGCAGTACTTC. This encodes CASSFRTGVYEQYF. The chain employs TRBV7-2 and TRBJ2-7; 7 nucleotides align to TRBD1. Germline CDR1 is SGHTA and CDR2 is FQGNSA. The CDR3 consists of 14 residues. J gave up 3 bases and V 3 bases, and 5 bases lay outside the gene matches.

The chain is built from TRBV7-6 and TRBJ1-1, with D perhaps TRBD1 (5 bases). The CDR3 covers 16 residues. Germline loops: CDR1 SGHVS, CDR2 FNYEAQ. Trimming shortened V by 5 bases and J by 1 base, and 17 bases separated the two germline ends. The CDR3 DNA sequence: TGTGCCAGCAGCCCAACCCGGGGGATAAGGAACACTGAAGCTTTCTTT. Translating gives CASSPTRGIRNTEAFF.

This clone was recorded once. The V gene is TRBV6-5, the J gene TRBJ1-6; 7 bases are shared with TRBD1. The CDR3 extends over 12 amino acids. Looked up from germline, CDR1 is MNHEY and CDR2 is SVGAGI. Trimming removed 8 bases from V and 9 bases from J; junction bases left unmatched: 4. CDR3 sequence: CASSRGGSPLHF. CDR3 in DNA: TGTGCCAGCTCCAGGGGGGGTTCACCCCTCCACTTT.

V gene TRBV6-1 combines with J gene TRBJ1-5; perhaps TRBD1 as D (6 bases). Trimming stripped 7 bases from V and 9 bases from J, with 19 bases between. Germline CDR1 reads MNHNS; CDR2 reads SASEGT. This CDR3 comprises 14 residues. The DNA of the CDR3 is TGTGCCAGCAAGGAGACAGGCGCTAGTCGGCCCCAGCATTTT. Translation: CASKETGASRPQHF.

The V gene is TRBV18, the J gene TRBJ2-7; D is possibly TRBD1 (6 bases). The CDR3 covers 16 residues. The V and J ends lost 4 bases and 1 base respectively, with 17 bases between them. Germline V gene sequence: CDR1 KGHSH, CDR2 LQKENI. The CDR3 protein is CASSRTQGRLSYEQYF. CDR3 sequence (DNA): TGTGCCAGCTCACGAACCCAGGGGCGCCTTTCCTACGAGCAGTACTTC.

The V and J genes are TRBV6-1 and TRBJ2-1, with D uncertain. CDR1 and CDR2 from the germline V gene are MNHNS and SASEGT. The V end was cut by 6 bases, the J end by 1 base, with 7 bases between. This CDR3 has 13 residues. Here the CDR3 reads CASSVGSYNEQFF. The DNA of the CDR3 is TGTGCCAGCAGCGTGGGATCCTACAATGAGCAGTTCTTC.

The CDR3 spells CASSFRLAKTQNIQYF. CDR3 DNA: TGTGCCAGCAGCTTTAGACTAGCGAAAACTCAAAACATTCAGTACTTC. V is TRBV11-2 and J is TRBJ2-4; 8 nucleotides match TRBD2. Germline V CDR1 and CDR2: SGHAT, FQNNGV. This CDR3 comprises 16 residues. The J segment lost 5 bases and the V segment lost 3 bases, leaving 9 bases of the junction unmatched.

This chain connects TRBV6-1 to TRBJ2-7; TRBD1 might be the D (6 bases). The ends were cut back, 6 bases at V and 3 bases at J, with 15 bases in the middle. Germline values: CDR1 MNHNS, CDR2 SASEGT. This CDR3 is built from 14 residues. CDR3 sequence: CASSRGQWLYEQYF. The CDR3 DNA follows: TGTGCCAGCAGCCGTGGACAGTGGCTCTACGAGCAGTACTTC.

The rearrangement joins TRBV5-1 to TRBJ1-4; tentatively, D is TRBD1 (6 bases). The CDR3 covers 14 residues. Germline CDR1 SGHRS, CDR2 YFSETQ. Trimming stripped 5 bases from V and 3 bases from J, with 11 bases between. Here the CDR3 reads CASRQGGANEKLFF. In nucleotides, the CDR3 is TGCGCCAGCAGACAGGGAGGAGCTAATGAAAAACTGTTTTTT.

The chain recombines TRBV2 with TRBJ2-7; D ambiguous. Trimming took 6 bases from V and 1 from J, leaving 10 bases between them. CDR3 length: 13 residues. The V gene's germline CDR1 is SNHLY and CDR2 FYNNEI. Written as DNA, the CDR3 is TGTGCCAGCAGATACCACGTTTCCTACGAGCAGTACTTC. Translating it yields CASRYHVSYEQYF.

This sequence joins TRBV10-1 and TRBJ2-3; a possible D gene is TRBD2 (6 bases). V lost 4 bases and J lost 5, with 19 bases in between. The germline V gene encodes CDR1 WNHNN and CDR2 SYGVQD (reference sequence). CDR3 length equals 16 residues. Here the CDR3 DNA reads TGCGCCAGCAGTGTAGGGGACTCCAGGAGGGGAGATACGCAGTATTTT. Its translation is CASSVGDSRRGDTQYF.

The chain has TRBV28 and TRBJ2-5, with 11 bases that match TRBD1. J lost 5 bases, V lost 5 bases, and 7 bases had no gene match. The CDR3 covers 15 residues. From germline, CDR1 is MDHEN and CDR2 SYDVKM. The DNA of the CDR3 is TGTGCCAGCAGTACCCCGGACAGGGGGCGGGAGACCCAGTACTTC. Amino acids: CASSTPDRGRETQYF.

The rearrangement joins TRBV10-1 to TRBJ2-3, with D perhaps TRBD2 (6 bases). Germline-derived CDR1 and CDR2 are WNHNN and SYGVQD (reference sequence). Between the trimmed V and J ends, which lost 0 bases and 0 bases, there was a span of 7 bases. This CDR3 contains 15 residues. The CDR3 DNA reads TGCGCCAGCAGTGAGTCGGGGACTAGCACAGATACGCAGTATTTT. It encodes CASSESGTSTDTQYF.

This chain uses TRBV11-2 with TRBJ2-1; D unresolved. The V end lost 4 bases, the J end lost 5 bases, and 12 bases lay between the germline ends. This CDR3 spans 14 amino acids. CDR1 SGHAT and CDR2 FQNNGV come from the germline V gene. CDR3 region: CASSSRRDNNEQFF. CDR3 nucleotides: TGTGCCAGCAGCTCTCGACGTGATAACAATGAGCAGTTCTTC.

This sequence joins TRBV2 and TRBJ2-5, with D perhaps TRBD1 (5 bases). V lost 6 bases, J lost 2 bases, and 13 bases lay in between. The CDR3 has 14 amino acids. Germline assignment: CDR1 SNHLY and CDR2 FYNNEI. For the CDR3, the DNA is TGTGCCAGCAGCGAACGCCAGGGACAAGAGACCCAGTACTTC. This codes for CASSERQGQETQYF. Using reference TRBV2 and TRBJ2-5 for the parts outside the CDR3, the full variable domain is EPEVTQTPSHQVTQMGQEVILRCVPISNHLYFYWYRQILGQKVEFLVSFYNNEISEKSEIFDDQFSVERPDGSNFTLKIRSTKLEDSAMYFCASSERQGQETQYFGPGTRLLVL.

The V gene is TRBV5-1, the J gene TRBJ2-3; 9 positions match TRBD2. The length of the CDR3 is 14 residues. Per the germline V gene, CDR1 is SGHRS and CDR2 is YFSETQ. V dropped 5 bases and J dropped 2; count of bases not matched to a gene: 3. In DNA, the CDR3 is TGCGCCAGCAGGCGGGAGGGCCTCACAGATACGCAGTATTTT. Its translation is CASRREGLTDTQYF.